The 21 T cell receptor beta chains listed next were all sequenced from one sample in a study of T cells in Graves' hyperthyroidism and ophthalmopathy. RNA transcripts served as the template for amplifying TCR beta CDR3 regions. RT-PCR in the first round (using the HTBI primer set) targeted the TCR CDR3. TCRdb re-called the multiplex PCR reads through MiXCR, storing one row per CDR3 protein. This sample has 300,000 to 450,000 distinct CDR3 sequences, with about 15% found just once. The specimen sequenced was blood. Receptor source: a woman aged 25 to 45 with Graves' hyperthyroidism.

This clonotype was seen more than once but under ten times. The chain uses TRBV28 and TRBJ2-7; TRBD2 aligns across 7 bases. Per the germline V gene, CDR1 is MDHEN and CDR2 is SYDVKM. The CDR3 contains 15 residues. V trimming: 7 bases; J trimming: 4 bases; junction bases outside the gene matches: 13. The CDR3 DNA follows: TGTGCCAGCAATCCTTTGGGACTACCCGAGTACGAGCAGTACTTC. It translates to CASNPLGLPEYEQYF.

This clonotype showed up many times. The chain employs TRBV30 and TRBJ1-4; 7 bases map to TRBD1. V lost 3 bases and J lost 8; bases outside the gene matches: 9. The CDR3 spans 14 residues. The germline CDR1 and CDR2 sequences are GTSNPN and SVGIG (reference sequence). The CDR3 DNA is TGTGCCTGGAGGGGACAGTCGCAGAGAGAAAAACTGTTTTTT. Protein: CAWRGQSQREKLFF.

This clonotype has only a few counts. V and J are TRBV5-4 and TRBJ2-1; 10 bases are a match to TRBD2. V was pared by 4 bases and J by 0 bases, with 7 bases of the junction left unmatched. This CDR3 comprises 17 residues. Germline CDR1 is SGHNT and CDR2 is YYREEE (reference sequence). CDR3 sequence (DNA): TGTGCCAGCAGCCATGGGACTAGCGATAGCTCCTACAATGAGCAGTTCTTC. It is translated as CASSHGTSDSSYNEQFF.

The chain combines TRBV5-1 with TRBJ1-1, with no clear D. This CDR3 has 16 residues. With 0 bases removed from V and 0 bases from J, the gap between germline ends came to 12 bases. CDR1 SGHRS and CDR2 YFSETQ come from the germline V gene. The CDR3 region is CASSLGPEGMNTEAFF. CDR3 bases: TGCGCCAGCAGCTTGGGACCCGAGGGCATGAACACTGAAGCTTTCTTT.

This clonotype appeared many times. V usage is TRBV28 and J usage is TRBJ2-4, with D possibly TRBD2 on 6 matching bases. V lost 7 bases, J lost 3 bases, and 10 bases lay in between. The CDR3 covers 13 residues. The germline V gene has CDR1 MDHEN and CDR2 SYDVKM. As DNA, the CDR3 is TGTGCCAGCAACTTGCGGGGCAAAAACATTCAGTACTTC. It yields the protein CASNLRGKNIQYF.

This clonotype was observed many times. The chain is built from TRBV18 and TRBJ2-3; perhaps TRBD2 as D (6 bases). Trimming took 6 bases from V and 5 from J, leaving 21 bases between them. This CDR3 has 16 residues. The germline V gene encodes CDR1 KGHSH and CDR2 LQKENI. The CDR3 nucleotides read TGTGCCAGCTCGCTCGGGACTTCCCATGGTGGAGATACGCAGTATTTT. Its translation is CASSLGTSHGGDTQYF.

The chain is built from TRBV2 and TRBJ2-2; D not resolved. Germline CDR1 SNHLY, CDR2 FYNNEI. This CDR3 is 14 amino acids long. Trimming cost V 3 bases and J 7 bases, with 12 bases left between them. Here the CDR3 reads CASSELFSNGELFF. CDR3 bases: TGTGCCAGCAGTGAGCTCTTTTCGAACGGGGAGCTGTTTTTT.

This clonotype turned up a few times. The CDR3 here is CASSQDLGLAGTDTQYF. CDR3 sequence (DNA): TGTGCCAGCAGCCAAGATCTTGGACTAGCGGGGACAGATACGCAGTATTTT. The genes are TRBV14 and TRBJ2-3; 12 bases fit TRBD2. CDR3 length: 17 amino acids. Germline assignment: CDR1 SGHDN and CDR2 FVKESK. V was pared by 0 bases and J by 3 bases, with 4 bases of the junction left unmatched.

This clonotype was observed a handful of times. The chain links TRBV20-1 to TRBJ2-5, with D unresolved. The CDR3 consists of 12 residues. V lost 3 bases and J lost 5, with 10 bases in between. Germline-derived CDR1 and CDR2 are DFQATT and SNEGSKA (reference sequence). CDR3 nucleotides: TGCAGTGCTAGGAGCCTGCGGGAGACCCAGTACTTC. Encoded protein: CSARSLRETQYF.

In its sample, this clonotype was seen many times. The chain employs TRBV20-1 and TRBJ2-5; D remains ambiguous. Trimming shortened V by 3 bases and J by 5 bases, and 4 bases separated the two germline ends. Germline loops: CDR1 DFQATT, CDR2 SNEGSKA (reference sequence). This CDR3 region has 10 residues. Here the CDR3 DNA reads TGCAGTGCTAGTGGGGAGACCCAGTACTTC. As protein: CSASGETQYF.

The chain joins TRBV6-2 or TRBV6-3 to TRBJ2-3; 15 bases line up with TRBD2. The CDR3 covers 18 residues. Unmatched junction bases numbered 7, after V lost 2 bases and J lost 4 bases. In germline, CDR1 is MNHEY, CDR2 SVGEGT. The CDR3 region is CASSYEGLAGGNSDTQYF. CDR3 sequence (DNA): TGTGCCAGCAGTTACGAGGGACTAGCGGGAGGAAACTCAGATACGCAGTATTTT.

The V gene is TRBV5-4, the J gene TRBJ2-2; D gene unclear. Trimming shortened V by 5 bases and J by 6 bases, and 11 bases separated the two germline ends. Germline V lookup: CDR1 SGHNT, CDR2 YYREEE (reference sequence). The CDR3 is 13 residues long. DNA of the CDR3: TGTGCCAGCAGTTCACGTGGACCCGGGGAGCTGTTTTTT. This gives the protein CASSSRGPGELFF.

This clonotype showed up just a few times. This sequence joins TRBV7-9 and TRBJ2-3, with 15 bases matching TRBD2. CDR3 length: 14 amino acids. Germline V gene lookup returns CDR1 SEHNR and CDR2 FQNEAQ (reference sequence). Trimming cost V 8 bases and J 5 bases; bases outside gene matches: 2. This CDR3 is CASGLAGGGDTQYF. CDR3 coding DNA: TGTGCCAGCGGACTAGCGGGAGGGGGAGATACGCAGTATTTT.

This clonotype has a handful of counts. The CDR3 DNA reads TGTGCCAGCTCAAGGGCGGTCACGACAGATACGCAGTATTTT. Translation: CASSRAVTTDTQYF. This chain connects TRBV25-1 to TRBJ2-3; D call uncertain. Trimming shortened V by 8 bases and J by 3 bases, and 15 bases separated the two germline ends. CDR1 is MGHDK, CDR2 SYGVNS, per germline. This CDR3 has 14 residues. The whole variable domain, remainder taken from reference TRBV25-1 and TRBJ2-3, is EADIYQTPRYLVIGTGKKITLECSQTMGHDKMYWYQQDPGMELHLIHYSYGVNSTEKGDLSSESTVSRIRTEHFPLTLESARPSHTSQYLCASSRAVTTDTQYFGPGTRLTVL.

This clonotype was seen many times. The rearrangement joins TRBV7-2 to TRBJ1-2, with D perhaps matching TRBD1 (5 bases). CDR3 length: 14 amino acids. Per germline, CDR1 SGHTA and CDR2 FQGNSA. The ends were cut back, 0 bases at V and 2 bases at J, with 7 bases in the middle. The CDR3 bases are TGTGCCAGCAGCTTAGCGACAGAGAACTATGGCTACACCTTC. Translating gives CASSLATENYGYTF.

This clonotype appeared many times. The chain recombines TRBV28 with TRBJ1-1, with D possibly TRBD1 on 6 matching bases. Between the trimmed V and J ends, which lost 7 bases and 4 bases, there was a span of 19 bases. The V gene's germline CDR1 is MDHEN and CDR2 SYDVKM. The CDR3 spans 15 residues. The CDR3 nucleotides read TGTGCCAGCACCAACCCGCCAGGGGCGACCACTGAAGCTTTCTTT. It codes for CASTNPPGATTEAFF.

This clonotype was seen at least ten times. The chain uses TRBV24-1 and TRBJ2-3; D perhaps matches TRBD2 (5 bases). Germline V gene data show CDR1 as KGHDR and CDR2 as SFDVKD. The CDR3 consists of 14 residues. V was cut by 5 bases and J by 2 bases, with 10 bases left in between. The CDR3 DNA reads TGTGCCACCAGTGTTAGCGCGATCACAGATACGCAGTATTTT. Translated: CATSVSAITDTQYF.

This clonotype has more than one count but fewer than ten. The chain recombines TRBV30 with TRBJ2-4; 11 nucleotides line up with TRBD2. The CDR3 is made up of 19 amino acids. Trimming took 0 bases from V and 0 from J; bases not matched to a gene: 10. The germline V gene encodes CDR1 GTSNPN and CDR2 SVGIG (reference sequence). The CDR3 loop reads CAWSVLRTSGSLAKNIQYF. The CDR3 DNA is TGTGCCTGGAGTGTACTGAGGACTAGCGGGTCCCTAGCCAAAAACATTCAGTACTTC.

V is TRBV7-2 and J is TRBJ2-7; unclear D gene. The CDR3 runs to 13 residues. Per the germline V gene, CDR1 is SGHTA and CDR2 is FQGNSA. Trimming removed 1 base from V and 3 bases from J, with 7 bases in between. The CDR3 sequence is CASSLDSIYEQYF. CDR3 DNA: TGTGCCAGCAGCTTAGATAGCATCTACGAGCAGTACTTC.

This clonotype was seen at least ten times. This chain uses TRBV20-1 with TRBJ2-7, with TRBD2 matching 7 bases. Looked up from germline, CDR1 is DFQATT and CDR2 is SNEGSKA (reference sequence). This CDR3 has 14 amino acids. V lost 3 bases to trimming and J lost 2 bases; unmatched junction nucleotides: 7. CDR3 in amino acids: CSASPAGKPYEQYF. Here the CDR3 DNA reads TGCAGTGCTAGTCCAGCGGGAAAACCCTACGAGCAGTACTTC.

This clonotype was detected once. The rearrangement uses TRBV5-1 and TRBJ2-1, with 8 bases identical to TRBD2. The V gene's germline CDR1 is SGHRS and CDR2 YFSETQ. There are 14 residues in the CDR3. V lost 3 bases to trimming and J lost 5 bases; unmatched junction nucleotides: 4. The CDR3 loop reads CASSSGTRDNEQFF. The CDR3 DNA follows: TGCGCCAGCAGCTCCGGGACTAGAGACAATGAGCAGTTCTTC.